The 14 T cell receptor beta chains listed next were all sequenced from one sample in a study of blood T cell repertoires in COVID-19. The data were produced by immunoSEQ multiplex PCR, yet TCRdb's version contains in-frame clones alone and is incomplete. The sample includes some 260,000 clones, 88% of them seen just once. The sample was peripheral blood. The receptors derive from a human donor in a cohort sampled during active COVID-19.

The CDR3: CASNPGQMNNQPQHF. CDR3 sequence (DNA): TGTGCCAGCAACCCGGGACAGATGAACAATCAGCCCCAGCATTTT. V gene TRBV27 combines with J gene TRBJ1-5; 7 positions match TRBD1. Germline lookup yields CDR1 MNHEY and CDR2 SMNVEV (reference sequence). The CDR3 sequence is 15 residues long. V shed 7 bases and J 3 bases; nucleotides not matched to a gene: 9.

V and J are TRBV27 and TRBJ1-2; possible D gene TRBD1, 6 bases. The V end lost 0 bases, the J end lost 0 bases, and 11 bases lay between the germline ends. Germline CDR1 reads MNHEY; CDR2 reads SMNVEV (reference sequence). This CDR3 region has 16 residues. CDR3 DNA sequence: TGTGCCAGCAGTTTATCTACAGGGAGATCTAACTATGGCTACACCTTC. Encoded protein: CASSLSTGRSNYGYTF.

CDR3 loop: CSVDMYGYTF. As DNA, the CDR3 is TGCAGCGTTGACATGTATGGCTACACCTTC. The chain joins TRBV29-1 to TRBJ1-2; D remains ambiguous. Trimming stripped 3 bases from V and 5 bases from J, with 4 bases between. Per germline, CDR1 SQVTM and CDR2 ANQGSEA. This CDR3 spans 10 amino acids.

The V and J genes are TRBV28 and TRBJ2-7; 7 bases align to TRBD2. Per the germline V gene, CDR1 is MDHEN and CDR2 is SYDVKM. The CDR3 has 16 amino acids. The V segment lost 5 bases and the J segment 1 base; nucleotides outside the gene matches: 11. The CDR3 bases are TGTGCCAGCAGTCGACCTAGCGGTCGAATTTCCTACGAGCAGTACTTC. Translating it yields CASSRPSGRISYEQYF.

The gene calls are TRBV23-1 and TRBJ1-3; possibly TRBD1 for D (6 bases). TRBV23-1 is an open reading frame whose function is uncertain. The CDR3 covers 16 residues. Trimming stripped 7 bases from V and 0 bases from J, with 16 bases between. The CDR3, as DNA: TGCGCCAGCAATCCACTTGTCAGGGGCTCTGGAAACACCATATATTTT. The encoded protein is CASNPLVRGSGNTIYF.

This clone was detected only a few times. J is TRBJ1-1 and V is TRBV7-8; D is uncertain. The CDR3 is 13 amino acids. Trimming pared 5 bases from V and 3 bases from J, leaving 10 bases between. Germline CDR1 and CDR2: SGHVS and FQNEAQ. Here the CDR3 DNA reads TGTGCCAGCAGCCCCCGCCGGGACACTGAAGCTTTCTTT. As protein: CASSPRRDTEAFF. The entire variable domain, with the rest obtained from reference TRBV7-8 and TRBJ1-1, is as follows: GAGVSQSPRYKVAKRGQDVALRCDPISGHVSLFWYQQALGQGPEFLTYFQNEAQLDKSGLPSDRFFAERPEGSVSTLKIQRTQQEDSAVYLCASSPRRDTEAFFGQGTRLTVV.

The V call is TRBV27, the J call TRBJ1-2; 10 bases map to TRBD1. CDR3 length: 16 amino acids. Looked up from germline, CDR1 is MNHEY and CDR2 is SMNVEV (reference sequence). With V trimmed by 6 bases and J by 9 bases, 16 bases remained unmatched. CDR3 DNA sequence: TGTGCCAGCAGCCCTATATCACCCGGGACAGGGGCCAGCTACACCTTC. Encoded protein: CASSPISPGTGASYTF.

Here the CDR3 DNA reads TGTGCCAGCACCCGCTACGGGGAGGAAGGTGAAGCTTTCTTT. Amino acids: CASTRYGEEGEAFF. The chain is built from TRBV28 and TRBJ1-1, with D unresolved. Germline V gene lookup returns CDR1 MDHEN and CDR2 SYDVKM. CDR3 length equals 14 residues. V dropped 7 bases and J dropped 7 bases, with 19 bases sitting between them. The whole variable domain, filled in from reference TRBV28 and TRBJ1-1, reads DVKVTQSSRYLVKRTGEKVFLECVQDMDHENMFWYRQDPGLGLRLIYFSYDVKMKEKGDIPEGYSVSREKKERFSLILESASTNQTSMYLCASTRYGEEGEAFFGQGTRLTVV.

This sequence joins TRBV29-1 and TRBJ2-6; a possible D gene is TRBD2 (6 bases). V lost 4 bases and J lost 1, with 8 bases in between. The germline V gene encodes CDR1 SQVTM and CDR2 ANQGSEA. The CDR3 length is 14 residues. The CDR3 DNA reads TGCAGCGTTGGGGGGGTATCTGGGGCCAACGTCCTGACTTTC. Residues: CSVGGVSGANVLTF.

V usage is TRBV29-1 and J usage is TRBJ2-1; 8 bases are a match to TRBD1. Germline CDR1 reads SQVTM; CDR2 reads ANQGSEA. The CDR3 consists of 12 residues. After removal of 7 bases from V and 9 bases from J, the junction contained 8 bases not matched to a gene. The CDR3, as DNA: TGCAGCGGGGAACAGGGGGTGAGTGAGCAGTTCTTC. This gives the protein CSGEQGVSEQFF.

The chain recombines TRBV28 with TRBJ2-3; TRBD1 might be the D (7 bases). CDR3 size: 13 residues. Germline assignment: CDR1 MDHEN and CDR2 SYDVKM. Between the trimmed V and J ends, which lost 11 bases and 4 bases, there was a span of 16 bases. The CDR3 sequence is CASGGLKPDTQYF. The CDR3 region has the DNA TGTGCCTCAGGGGGACTTAAGCCAGATACGCAGTATTTT.

The chain carries TRBV27 and TRBJ2-7; D is undetermined. V was shortened by 5 bases and J by 6 bases, with 17 bases between the two germline ends. CDR1 and CDR2 from the germline V gene are MNHEY and SMNVEV (reference sequence). CDR3 length: 14 amino acids. The chain's CDR3 is CASSPRNNPLEQYF. The CDR3 DNA follows: TGTGCCAGCAGTCCGCGGAATAATCCCCTCGAGCAGTACTTC.

The CDR3 coding sequence is TGTGCCAGCAGTCCAAGTGGGGAGTTTGAGACCCAGTACTTC. Amino acids: CASSPSGEFETQYF. The rearrangement uses TRBV27 and TRBJ2-5, with D perhaps matching TRBD2 (5 bases). V was trimmed by 5 bases and J by 5 bases, leaving 15 bases between them. Germline V lookup: CDR1 MNHEY, CDR2 SMNVEV (reference sequence). CDR3 size: 14 residues.

CDR3 loop: CASSYSDRGDYNEQFF. DNA for the CDR3: TGTGCCAGCAGTTACTCGGACAGGGGGGACTACAATGAGCAGTTCTTC. The genes are TRBV6-8 and TRBJ2-1; the match to TRBD1 covers 10 bases. J was trimmed by 3 bases and V by 0 bases; bases with no gene match: 2. The CDR3 loop spans 16 amino acids. In germline, CDR1 is MNHGY, CDR2 SAAAGT.